This T cell receptor beta chain emerged from a study of blood T cell repertoires in COVID-19. Looking at the study overall: Samples came from the United States, Italy and Spain, spanning acute and convalescent COVID-19. The cDNA or gDNA used as material had been derived from T cells, B-cell-depleted T cells, or PBMCs.

The CDR3 is 14 amino acids. The germline gives CDR1 GTSNPN, CDR2 SVGIG (reference sequence). The V gene end was trimmed by 3 bases and the J gene end by 7 bases; junction bases not matched to a gene: 10. Source study methods: Reference gene primer amplification yielded estimated nucleated cell counts. Sequenced by immunoSEQ multiplex PCR; TCRdb stores in-frame clones only, minus some. For V, J and clone size, that table is used; D and trimming come from the DNA. The data show approximately 120,000 clones, about 85% seen once. The origin of this receptor is a man of 80 years or more with active or convalescent COVID-19. The material sequenced was peripheral blood. This chain connects TRBV30 to TRBJ1-1; 8 nucleotides align to TRBD1. The CDR3 loop reads CAWRAAGGFIEAFF. The CDR3 DNA sequence: TGTGCCTGGAGGGCCGCAGGGGGCTTCATTGAAGCTTTCTTT.